This T cell receptor (beta chain) was recorded in a study of CD8+ T cells in alopecia areata. Trimming removed 0 bases at V and 2 bases at J, with 13 bases between. CDR1 SQVTM and CDR2 ANQGSEA come from the germline V gene. This CDR3 contains 16 residues. T lymphocytes (CD4+ and CD8+) were sorted from PBMCs. Extracted RNA was reverse transcribed, and the resulting cDNA served as sequencing template. Data came from immunoSEQ multiplex PCR; TCRdb stores just in-frame clones and leaves some out. The table includes 120,000 or so clones, about 50% detected once. Sequencing used NKG2D-low CD8+ T cells sorted from blood. The TCR sequence derives from a human donor with alopecia areata. The V and J genes are TRBV29-1 and TRBJ2-2; D ambiguous. The CDR3 nucleotides are TGCAGCGTTGAAGATTCGCAGGCCCAAAACACCGGGGAGCTGTTTTTT. Amino acid sequence: CSVEDSQAQNTGELFF.